One and the same sample provided the 7 T cell receptor beta chains below, sequenced in a study of blood T cell repertoires in COVID-19. TCRdb keeps only in-frame clones here, not all; method: immunoSEQ multiplex PCR. The sample shows roughly 180,000 clones, 60% to 85% of them seen only once. Specimen: peripheral blood. Source of these receptors: a woman in her fifties or sixties with active or convalescent COVID-19.

The chain combines TRBV3-1 (or the pseudogene TRBV3-2) with TRBJ1-3, with D hard to call. The CDR3 loop spans 16 amino acids. The germline V gene encodes CDR1 LGHDT and CDR2 YNNKEL (reference sequence). V gave up 0 bases and J gave up 4 bases, with 13 bases separating them. CDR3 sequence reads: CASSQDYRSFGNTIYF. For the CDR3, the DNA is TGTGCCAGCAGCCAAGATTATCGGTCATTCGGAAACACCATATATTTT.

The chain links TRBV4-3 to TRBJ1-2; 7 bases align to TRBD1. The J segment lost 3 bases and the V segment lost 2 bases, leaving 6 bases of the junction unmatched. CDR1 LGHNA and CDR2 YSLEER come from the germline V gene. This CDR3 contains 15 residues. The CDR3 nucleotides read TGCGCCAGCAGCCAAACACAGGGGTCTGACTATGGCTACACCTTC. As protein: CASSQTQGSDYGYTF.

The chain joins TRBV2 to TRBJ2-5, with no clear D. V was shortened by 7 bases and J by 0 bases, with 12 bases between the two germline ends. The CDR3 runs 14 residues. Germline values: CDR1 SNHLY, CDR2 FYNNEI. CDR3 amino acids: CASTLNRDQETQYF. The CDR3 DNA reads as TGTGCCAGCACCCTGAACCGGGACCAAGAGACCCAGTACTTC.

The chain employs TRBV29-1 and TRBJ1-2; a possible D gene is TRBD1 (5 bases). Germline V gene lookup returns CDR1 SQVTM and CDR2 ANQGSEA. Trimming pared 0 bases from V and 8 bases from J, leaving 16 bases between. The CDR3 is 14 amino acids. This chain's CDR3 is CSVEDSLSRGGYTF. The CDR3 DNA follows: TGCAGCGTTGAAGACAGTCTCAGTAGGGGCGGCTACACCTTC.

V gene TRBV5-8 combines with J gene TRBJ1-2; 10 nucleotides line up with TRBD1. This CDR3 region has 18 residues. V shed 3 bases, J shed 3 bases, and the junction held 14 bases outside the gene matches. Germline V gives CDR1 SGHTS, CDR2 YDEGEE. CDR3 loop: CASSSLWDRGLTYYGYTF. In nucleotides, the CDR3 is TGTGCCAGCAGCTCTTTGTGGGACAGGGGACTCACCTACTATGGCTACACCTTC.

This rearrangement joins TRBV4-2 to TRBJ2-5, with TRBD2 as a possible D gene (6 bases). In germline, CDR1 is LGHNA, CDR2 YNFKEQ. The CDR3 totals 14 residues. Trimming cost V 1 base and J 2 bases, with 8 bases left between them. The CDR3 DNA follows: TGTGCCAGCAGCCAAGCGGCGGGGCAAGAGACCCAGTACTTC. Its translation is CASSQAAGQETQYF.

V and J are TRBV19 and TRBJ1-1, with TRBD1 as a possible D gene (5 bases). The germline V and J ends were trimmed by 10 bases and 1 base, with 13 bases remaining between them. The germline V gene has CDR1 LNHDA and CDR2 SQIVND (reference sequence). The CDR3 is made up of 13 amino acids. The CDR3 DNA follows: TGTGCCACCTGGGGCAGGGAGAACACTGAAGCTTTCTTT. Translation: CATWGRENTEAFF.